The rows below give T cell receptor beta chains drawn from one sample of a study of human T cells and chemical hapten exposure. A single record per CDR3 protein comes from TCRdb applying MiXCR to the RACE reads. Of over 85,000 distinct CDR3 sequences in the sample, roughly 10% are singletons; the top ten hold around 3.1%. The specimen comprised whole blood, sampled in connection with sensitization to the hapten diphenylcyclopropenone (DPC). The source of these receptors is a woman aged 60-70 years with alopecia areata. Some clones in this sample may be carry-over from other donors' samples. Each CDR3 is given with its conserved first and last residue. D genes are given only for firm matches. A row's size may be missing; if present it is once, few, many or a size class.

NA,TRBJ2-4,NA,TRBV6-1,TGTGCCAGCAGGGTCGACAGAAACATTCAGTACTTC,CASRVDRNIQYF
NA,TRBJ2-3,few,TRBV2,TGTGCCAGCAGTGAAACCAGGGGAGGGGATACGCAGTATTTT,CASSETRGGDTQYF
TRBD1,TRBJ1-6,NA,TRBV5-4,TGTGCCAGCAGCTTGGCAGGGGGATCACCCCTCCACTTT,CASSLAGGSPLHF
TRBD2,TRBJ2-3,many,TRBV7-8,TGTGCCAGCAGCTTAGGTACTAGCGGTAGCACAGATACGCAGTATTTT,CASSLGTSGSTDTQYF
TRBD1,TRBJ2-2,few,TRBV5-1,TGCGCCAGCAGCCCGCGGACAGGGGCCACCGGGGAGCTGTTTTTT,CASSPRTGATGELFF
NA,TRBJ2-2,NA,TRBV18,TGTGCCAGCTCACCAGAGACAGTGCACACCGGGGAGCTGTTTTTT,CASSPETVHTGELFF
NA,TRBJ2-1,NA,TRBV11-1,TGTGCCAGCAGCCTCAGAGGACTCCCCTACAATGAGCAGTTCTTC,CASSLRGLPYNEQFF
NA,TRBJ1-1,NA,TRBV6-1,TGTGCCAGCAGTGAGGCGGTGGGGTTGGGTGAAGCTTTCTTT,CASSEAVGLGEAFF
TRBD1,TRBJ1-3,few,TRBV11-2,TGTGCCAGCAGCTTCCAGACCGGGACAGGGGTTGAAAACACCATATATTTT,CASSFQTGTGVENTIYF
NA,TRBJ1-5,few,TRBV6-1,TGTGCCAGCAGTGAACACCAGGCGTACAATCAGCCCCAGCATTTT,CASSEHQAYNQPQHF
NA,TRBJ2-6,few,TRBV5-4,TGTGCCAGCAGCTTGGGAGGCCCACAGGGTACGGCCAACGTCCTGACTTTC,CASSLGGPQGTANVLTF
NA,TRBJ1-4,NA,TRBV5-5,TGTGCCAGCAGCTTGGTTAGTCGTGGGACTAATGAAAAACTGTTTTTT,CASSLVSRGTNEKLFF
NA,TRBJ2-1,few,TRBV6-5,TGTGCCAGCAGACAGAGGACGGGATCATACAATGAGCAGTTCTTC,CASRQRTGSYNEQFF
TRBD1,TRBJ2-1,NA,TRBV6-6,TGTGCCAGCAGTTACTCCGGGACAGGGGGCTATGAGCAGTTCTTC,CASSYSGTGGYEQFF
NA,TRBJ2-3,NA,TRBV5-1,TGCGCCAGCAGCGCGGAAACAGGGGGAGGGGGCACAGATACGCAGTATTTT,CASSAETGGGGTDTQYF
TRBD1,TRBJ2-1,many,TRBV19,TGTGCCAGTAGTATAATGGGGACAGGGCCCTACAATGAGCAGTTCTTC,CASSIMGTGPYNEQFF
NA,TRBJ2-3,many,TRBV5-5,TGTGCCAGCAGCTTGAATTGGGAAAATACGCAGTATTTT,CASSLNWENTQYF
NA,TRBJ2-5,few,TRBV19,TGTGCCAGTAGTCCGACTAGGGTACAAGAGACCCAGTACTTC,CASSPTRVQETQYF
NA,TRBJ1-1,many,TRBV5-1,TGCGCCAGCGGGGAGAGCGTGGGGGTGGGCACTGAAGCTTTCTTT,CASGESVGVGTEAFF
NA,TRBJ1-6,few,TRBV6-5,TGTGCCAGCAGTTATCGCGGGGGCGCAGGTTCACCCCTCCACTTT,CASSYRGGAGSPLHF
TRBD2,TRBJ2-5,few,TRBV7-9,TGTGCCAGCAGCTCATACCAGCGGGGACAAGAGACCCAGTACTTC,CASSSYQRGQETQYF
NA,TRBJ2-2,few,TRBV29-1,TGCAGCGTTTTTGTACAAAACACCGGGGAGCTGTTTTTT,CSVFVQNTGELFF
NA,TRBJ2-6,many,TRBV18,TGTGCCAGCTCACCAACCAGCTCTGGGGCCAACGTCCTGACTTTC,CASSPTSSGANVLTF
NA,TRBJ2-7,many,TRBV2,TGTGCCAGCAGCCTGGAGTCAGGGGACTCCTACGAGCAGTACTTC,CASSLESGDSYEQYF
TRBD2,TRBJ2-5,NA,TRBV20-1,TGCAGCGCCCGGGGGGAAGGAACCCAAGAGACCCAGTACTTC,CSARGEGTQETQYF
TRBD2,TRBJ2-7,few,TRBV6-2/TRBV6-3,TGTGCCAGCAGTTCCCAGCTGGGAGGGGTCTACGAGCAGTACTTC,CASSSQLGGVYEQYF
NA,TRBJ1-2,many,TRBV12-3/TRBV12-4,TGTGCCAGCAGTCCACAGGTCGGCTATGGCTACACCTTC,CASSPQVGYGYTF
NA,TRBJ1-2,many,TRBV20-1,TGCAGTGCTAGAGCCCCCAACGGGAGGACCGATGGCTACACCTTC,CSARAPNGRTDGYTF
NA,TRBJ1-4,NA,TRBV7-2,TGTGCCAGCAGCTTAGGGCAGGGTAATGAAAAACTGTTTTTT,CASSLGQGNEKLFF
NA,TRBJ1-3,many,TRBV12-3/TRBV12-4,TGTGCCAGCAGTTTTGGAGGGTCTGAAAACACCATATATTTT,CASSFGGSENTIYF
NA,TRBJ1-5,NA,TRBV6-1,TGTGCCAGCAGTGGGGCAACAGGGCTCCTAAGCAATCAGCCCCAGCATTTT,CASSGATGLLSNQPQHF
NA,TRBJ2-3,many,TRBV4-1,TGCGCCAGCAGCCAAGCGGGGGGCACAGATACGCAGTATTTT,CASSQAGGTDTQYF
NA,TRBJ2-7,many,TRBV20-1,TGCAGTGCTAGTGGCAGGACCTACGAGCAGTACTTC,CSASGRTYEQYF
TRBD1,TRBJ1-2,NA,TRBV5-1,TGCGCCAGCAGCGGTGACAGGGAAGGAGATGGCTACACCTTC,CASSGDREGDGYTF
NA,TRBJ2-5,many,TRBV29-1,TGCAGCGTTGATTTGGAGGAGACCCAGTACTTC,CSVDLEETQYF
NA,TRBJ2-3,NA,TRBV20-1,TGCAGTGCTAGTCAGGACGGAAGCACAGATACGCAGTATTTT,CSASQDGSTDTQYF
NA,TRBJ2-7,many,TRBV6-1,TGTGCCAGCAGCATCGGGACAAGGAAGCGTTACGAGCAGTACTTC,CASSIGTRKRYEQYF
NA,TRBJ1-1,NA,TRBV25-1,TGTGCCAGCAGGGAGTGGACGGGCGAGACTGAAGCTTTCTTT,CASREWTGETEAFF
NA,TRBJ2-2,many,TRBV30,TGTGCCTGGAGTGCAGGATTGGCCGGCGGGGAGCTGTTTTTT,CAWSAGLAGGELFF
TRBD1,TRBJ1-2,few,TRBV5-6,TGTGCCAGCAGCTTGGGGTGGACAGGGCCATCGATACCTTATGGCTACACCTTC,CASSLGWTGPSIPYGYTF
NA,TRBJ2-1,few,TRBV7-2,TGTGCCAGCAGCTTAAGGGGCAGCGGTAAGAGGGCCTACAATGAGCAGTTCTTC,CASSLRGSGKRAYNEQFF